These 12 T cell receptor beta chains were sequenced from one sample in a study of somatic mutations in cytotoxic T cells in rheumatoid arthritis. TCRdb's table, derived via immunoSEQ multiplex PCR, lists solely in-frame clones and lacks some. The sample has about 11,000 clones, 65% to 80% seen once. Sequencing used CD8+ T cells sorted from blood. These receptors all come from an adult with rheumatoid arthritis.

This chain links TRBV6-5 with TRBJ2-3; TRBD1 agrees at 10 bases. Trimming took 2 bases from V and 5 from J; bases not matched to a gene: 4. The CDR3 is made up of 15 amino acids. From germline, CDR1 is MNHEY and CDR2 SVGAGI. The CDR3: CASSYRTGGGDTQYF. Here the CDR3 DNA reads TGTGCCAGCAGTTACCGGACAGGGGGGGGAGATACGCAGTATTTT.

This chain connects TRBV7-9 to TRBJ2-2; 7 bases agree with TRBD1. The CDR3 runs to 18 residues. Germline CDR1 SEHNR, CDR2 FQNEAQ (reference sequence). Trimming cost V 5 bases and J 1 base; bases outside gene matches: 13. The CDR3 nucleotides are TGTGCCAGCAGCCCCAAGTGGGAGACAGGGAAGAACACCGGGGAGCTGTTTTTT. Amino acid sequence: CASSPKWETGKNTGELFF.

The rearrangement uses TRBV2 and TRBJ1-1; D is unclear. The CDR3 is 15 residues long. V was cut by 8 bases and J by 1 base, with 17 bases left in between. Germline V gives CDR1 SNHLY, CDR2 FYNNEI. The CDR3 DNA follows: TGTGCCAGCGGGGAACGGATGATACCGAACACTGAAGCTTTCTTT. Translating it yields CASGERMIPNTEAFF. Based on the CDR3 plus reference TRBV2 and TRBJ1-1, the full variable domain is EPEVTQTPSHQVTQMGQEVILRCVPISNHLYFYWYRQILGQKVEFLVSFYNNEISEKSEIFDDQFSVERPDGSNFTLKIRSTKLEDSAMYFCASGERMIPNTEAFFGQGTRLTVV.

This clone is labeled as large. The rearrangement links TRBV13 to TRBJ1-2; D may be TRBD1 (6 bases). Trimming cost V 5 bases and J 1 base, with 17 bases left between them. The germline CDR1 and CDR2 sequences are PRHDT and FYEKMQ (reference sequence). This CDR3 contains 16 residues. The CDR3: CASSPTGQSNNYGYTF. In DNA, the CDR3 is TGTGCCAGCAGCCCCACCGGACAGTCCAATAACTATGGCTACACCTTC.

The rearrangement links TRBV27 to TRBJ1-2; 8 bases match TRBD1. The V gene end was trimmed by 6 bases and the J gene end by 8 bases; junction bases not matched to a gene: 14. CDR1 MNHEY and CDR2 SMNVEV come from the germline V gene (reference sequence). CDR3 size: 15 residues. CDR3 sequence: CASSSLTGAGYGYTF. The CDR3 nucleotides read TGTGCCAGCAGCTCCTTGACAGGGGCCGGGTACGGCTACACCTTC.

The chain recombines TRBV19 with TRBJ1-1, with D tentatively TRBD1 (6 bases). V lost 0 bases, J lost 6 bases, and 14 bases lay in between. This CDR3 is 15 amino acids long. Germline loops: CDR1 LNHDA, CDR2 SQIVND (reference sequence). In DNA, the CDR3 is TGTGCCAGTAGTATAGAACCGGACAGTGGTGCTGAAGCTTTCTTT. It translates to CASSIEPDSGAEAFF. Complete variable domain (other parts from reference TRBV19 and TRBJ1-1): DGGITQSPKYLFRKEGQNVTLSCEQNLNHDAMYWYRQDPGQGLRLIYYSQIVNDFQKGDIAEGYSVSREKKESFPLTVTSAQKNPTAFYLCASSIEPDSGAEAFFGQGTRLTVV.

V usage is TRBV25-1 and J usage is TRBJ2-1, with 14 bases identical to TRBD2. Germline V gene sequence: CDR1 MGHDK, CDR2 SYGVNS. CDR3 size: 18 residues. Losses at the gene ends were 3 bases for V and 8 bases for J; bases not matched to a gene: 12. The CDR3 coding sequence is TGTGCCAGCAGTGAGGGAGTGCGACTAGCGGGGGGGCCGGATGAGCAGTTCTTC. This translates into CASSEGVRLAGGPDEQFF. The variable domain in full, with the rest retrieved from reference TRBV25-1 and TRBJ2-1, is EADIYQTPRYLVIGTGKKITLECSQTMGHDKMYWYQQDPGMELHLIHYSYGVNSTEKGDLSSESTVSRIRTEHFPLTLESARPSHTSQYLCASSEGVRLAGGPDEQFFGPGTRLTVL.

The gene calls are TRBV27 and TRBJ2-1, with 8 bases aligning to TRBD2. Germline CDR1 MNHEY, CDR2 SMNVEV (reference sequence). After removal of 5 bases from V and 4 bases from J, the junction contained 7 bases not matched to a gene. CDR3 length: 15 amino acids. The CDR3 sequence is CASSPGGGGYNEQFF. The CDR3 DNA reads TGTGCCAGCAGTCCCGGGGGGGGAGGGTACAATGAGCAGTTCTTC.

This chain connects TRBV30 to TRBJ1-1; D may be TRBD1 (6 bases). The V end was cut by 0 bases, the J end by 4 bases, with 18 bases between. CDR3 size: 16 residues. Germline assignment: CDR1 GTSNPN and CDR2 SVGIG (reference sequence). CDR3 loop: CAWSVQSARGGTEAFF. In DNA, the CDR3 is TGTGCCTGGAGTGTACAATCCGCCAGGGGAGGCACTGAAGCTTTCTTT.

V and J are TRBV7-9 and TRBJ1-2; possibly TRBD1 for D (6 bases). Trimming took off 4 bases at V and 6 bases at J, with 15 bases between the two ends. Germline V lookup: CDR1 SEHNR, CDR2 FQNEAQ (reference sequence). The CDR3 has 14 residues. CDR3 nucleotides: TGTGCCAGCAGCTCACTCCTAGGGGGGGATGGCTACACCTTC. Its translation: CASSSLLGGDGYTF.

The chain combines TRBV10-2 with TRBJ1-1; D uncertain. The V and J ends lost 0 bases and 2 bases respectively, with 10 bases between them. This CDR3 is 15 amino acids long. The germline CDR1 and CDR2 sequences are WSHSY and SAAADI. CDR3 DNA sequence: TGCGCCAGCAGTGAGTCAGGTGTGGCCAACACTGAAGCTTTCTTT. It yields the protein CASSESGVANTEAFF.

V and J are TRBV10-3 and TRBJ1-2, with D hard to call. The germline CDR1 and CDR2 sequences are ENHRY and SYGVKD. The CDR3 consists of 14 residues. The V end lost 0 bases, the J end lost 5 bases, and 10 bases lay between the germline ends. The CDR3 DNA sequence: TGTGCCATCAGTGAGTCAGGGCAGTCATATGGCTACACCTTC. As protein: CAISESGQSYGYTF.